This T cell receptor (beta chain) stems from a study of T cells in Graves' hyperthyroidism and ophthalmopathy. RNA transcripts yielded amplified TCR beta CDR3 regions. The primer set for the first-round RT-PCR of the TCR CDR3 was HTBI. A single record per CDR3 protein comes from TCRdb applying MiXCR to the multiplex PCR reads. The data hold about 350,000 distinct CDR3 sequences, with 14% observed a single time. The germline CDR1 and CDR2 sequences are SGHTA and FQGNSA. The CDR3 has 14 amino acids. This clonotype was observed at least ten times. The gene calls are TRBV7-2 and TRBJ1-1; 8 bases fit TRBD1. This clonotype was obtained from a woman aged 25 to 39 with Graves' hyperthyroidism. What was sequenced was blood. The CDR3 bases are TGTGCTTCAGGTGGCGGGACAGGCGCAACTGAAGCTTTCTTT. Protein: CASGGGTGATEAFF.